This TCR beta chain was identified in a study of shared T cell receptors in the human thymus (dated by TCRdb to about 2021). General notes on the study: The study investigated the way shared, self-reactive T-cell receptor alpha chains are produced in the human thymus.

For this clone: There is no known antigen for this receptor. Nothing much larger sits one base from this clone, and base qualities are not available.

The CDR3 holds 15 amino acids from the cysteine to the phenylalanine. Only the CDR3 DNA stays, 45 bases, in frame from base 1. The receptor library was made with the immunoSEQ multiplex PCR assay. TCRdb retrieved this table from immuneACCESS and kept in-frame rearrangements only. Not all clones are present; in checked studies, unresolved V genes account for under half, and no reason is known for the remainder. In all, the sample holds about 380,000 clones, and over 90% of those were seen once. The ten largest clones add up to roughly 0.021% of the sample. Material for sequencing was thymocytes. The V gene is TRBV21-1 and the J gene is TRBJ1-2; TRBD1, the table's D call, lacks a check against the DNA. TRBV21-1 is listed as a pseudogene. This clonotype was obtained from a human donor. The CDR3 reads CASSSSRQAHYGYTF. The DNA sequence is as follows: TGTGCCAGCAGCAGCTCACGACAGGCCCACTATGGCTACACCTTC.